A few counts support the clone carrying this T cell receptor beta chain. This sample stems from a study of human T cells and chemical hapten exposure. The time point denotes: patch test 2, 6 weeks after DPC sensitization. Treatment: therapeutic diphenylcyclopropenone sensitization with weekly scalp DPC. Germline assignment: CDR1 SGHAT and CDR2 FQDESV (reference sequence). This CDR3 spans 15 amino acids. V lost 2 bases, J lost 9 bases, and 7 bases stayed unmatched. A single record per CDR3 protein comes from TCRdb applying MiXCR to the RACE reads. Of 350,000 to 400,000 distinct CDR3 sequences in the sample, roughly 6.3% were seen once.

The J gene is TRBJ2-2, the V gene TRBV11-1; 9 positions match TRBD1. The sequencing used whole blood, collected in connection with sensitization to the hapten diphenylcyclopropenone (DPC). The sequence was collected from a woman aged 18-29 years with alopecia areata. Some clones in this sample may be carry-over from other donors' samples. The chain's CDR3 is CASSLSPQGARELFF. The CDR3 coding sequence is TGTGCCAGCAGCTTAAGTCCACAGGGGGCCCGGGAGCTGTTTTTT.